Listed below are T cell receptor beta chains from one sample, sequenced in a study of blood T cell repertoires in COVID-19. Sequencing was performed with immunoSEQ multiplex PCR; in TCRdb, only in-frame clones are kept and a portion is missing. There are about 240,000 clones in the sample; around 89% occur only once, and around 4% lies in the top ten. Specimen: PBMCs or T cells enriched from blood (not recorded which). All receptors derive from a woman in her twenties or thirties who had recovered from COVID-19. CDR3s include the opening cysteine and the closing phenylalanine or tryptophan. The D gene is left open where the match is weak. Part of the rows lack a size; the others show once, few, many or a class for expanded clones.

size	V	D	J	DNA	CDR3
NA	TRBV28	NA	TRBJ1-5	TGTGCCAGCAGTTTCGCGGCAGGGTGGCGAGGCCAGCCCCAGCATTTT	CASSFAAGWRGQPQHF
once	TRBV19	NA	TRBJ2-7	TGTGCCAGTAGTATTTATGGGCGGACACCCTCCTTCGAGCAGTACTTC	CASSIYGRTPSFEQYF
NA	TRBV18	TRBD1	TRBJ1-2	TGTGCCAGCTCACCACAACCGGGACAGGGGGCCGGCTACACCTTC	CASSPQPGQGAGYTF
NA	TRBV28	TRBD1	TRBJ1-4	TGTGCCAGCAGTCCGACCGGGACAGGGAATGAAAAACTGTTTTTT	CASSPTGTGNEKLFF
NA	TRBV9	NA	TRBJ1-1	TGTGCCAGCAGCGTAGCAGGGGATTGGGCTGAAGCTTTCTTT	CASSVAGDWAEAFF
NA	TRBV27	TRBD1	TRBJ1-6	TGTGCCAGCAGTTTAACCGGACAGGTTCTTAATTCACCCCTCCACTTT	CASSLTGQVLNSPLHF
NA	TRBV11-2	TRBD1	TRBJ1-2	TGTGCCAGCATCCAGGGGGCAGAAGGCTACACCTTC	CASIQGAEGYTF
NA	TRBV6-5	NA	TRBJ1-1	TGTGCCAGCAGTTCCCGGGGTCTCGGCACTGAAGCTTTCTTT	CASSSRGLGTEAFF
NA	TRBV27	NA	TRBJ1-1	TGTGCCAGCAGACAGATTCCGAACACTGAAGCTTTCTTT	CASRQIPNTEAFF
NA	TRBV6-1	NA	TRBJ1-6	TGTGCCAGCAGTGCCCGAGGGAGCTCCTATAATTCACCCCTCCACTTT	CASSARGSSYNSPLHF
NA	TRBV7-9	TRBD2	TRBJ2-7	TGTGCCAGCAGCTCCGGGGGGGGCTACGAGCAGTACTTC	CASSSGGGYEQYF
NA	TRBV2	NA	TRBJ1-5	TGTGCCAGCAGTGTCAGGACTAGTGGCAATCAGCCCCAGCATTTT	CASSVRTSGNQPQHF
NA	TRBV9	NA	TRBJ1-3	TGTGCCAGCAGCGTAGCCCCAAGACTTCCTGTCTCTGGAAACACCATATATTTT	CASSVAPRLPVSGNTIYF
NA	TRBV7-6	TRBD1	TRBJ2-7	TGTGCCAGCAGCTCCTCCTTGACGCGACAGGGAGTCTCCTACGAGCAGTACTTC	CASSSSLTRQGVSYEQYF
NA	TRBV7-6	NA	TRBJ1-5	TGTGCCAGCAGCTTGGGAACAGGGTTAGGTCAGCCCCAGCATTTT	CASSLGTGLGQPQHF